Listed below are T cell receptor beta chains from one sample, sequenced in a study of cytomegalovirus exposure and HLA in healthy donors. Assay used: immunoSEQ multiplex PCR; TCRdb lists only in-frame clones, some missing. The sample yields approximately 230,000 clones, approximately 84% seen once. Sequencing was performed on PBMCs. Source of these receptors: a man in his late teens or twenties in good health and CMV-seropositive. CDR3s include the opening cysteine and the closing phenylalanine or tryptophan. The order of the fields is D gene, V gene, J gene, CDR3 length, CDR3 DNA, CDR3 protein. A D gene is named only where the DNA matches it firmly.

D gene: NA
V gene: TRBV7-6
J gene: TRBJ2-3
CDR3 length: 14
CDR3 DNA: TGTGCCAGCAGCTTGGGGACTGGCACAGATACGCAGTATTTT
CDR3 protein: CASSLGTGTDTQYF

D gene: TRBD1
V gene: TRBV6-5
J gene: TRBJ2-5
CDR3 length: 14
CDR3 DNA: TGTGCCAGCAGCCAAGGGACAGGGGGTTCGACCCAGTACTTC
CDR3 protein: CASSQGTGGSTQYF

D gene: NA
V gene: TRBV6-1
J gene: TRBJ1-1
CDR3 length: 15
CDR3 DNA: TGTGCCAGCATAAGATCTGTAGGGATTAACACTGAAGCTTTCTTT
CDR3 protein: CASIRSVGINTEAFF

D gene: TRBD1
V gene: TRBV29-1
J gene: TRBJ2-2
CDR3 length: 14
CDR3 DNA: TGCAGCGGGCGGACAGGGTCGAACACCGGGGAGCTGTTTTTT
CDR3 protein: CSGRTGSNTGELFF

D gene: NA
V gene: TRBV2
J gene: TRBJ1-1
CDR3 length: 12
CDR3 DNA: TGTGCCAGCAGTCAGGACAACACTGAAGCTTTCTTT
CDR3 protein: CASSQDNTEAFF

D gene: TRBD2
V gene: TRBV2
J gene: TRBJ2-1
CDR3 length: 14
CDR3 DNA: TGTGCCAGCAGTCCCGGGACTAGCCCCAATGAGCAGTTCTTC
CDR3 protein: CASSPGTSPNEQFF

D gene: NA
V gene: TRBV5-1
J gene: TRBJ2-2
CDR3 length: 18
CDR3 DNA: TGCGCCAGCAGCTCAAGGCCTTCTTGGGGGACATACACCGGGGAGCTGTTTTTT
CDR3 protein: CASSSRPSWGTYTGELFF

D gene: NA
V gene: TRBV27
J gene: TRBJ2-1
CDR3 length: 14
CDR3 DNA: TGTGCCAGCAGTTTATCCACAGTGTTCAATGAGCAGTTCTTC
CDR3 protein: CASSLSTVFNEQFF

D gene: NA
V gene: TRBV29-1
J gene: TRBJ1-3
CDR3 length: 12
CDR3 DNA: TGCAGCGTTGCCGAGGATGGAAACACCATATATTTT
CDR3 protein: CSVAEDGNTIYF

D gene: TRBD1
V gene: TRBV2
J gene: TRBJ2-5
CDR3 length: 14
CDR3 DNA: TGTGCCAGCAGTGAGAGGACAGGGACGGAGACCCAGTACTTC
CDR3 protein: CASSERTGTETQYF

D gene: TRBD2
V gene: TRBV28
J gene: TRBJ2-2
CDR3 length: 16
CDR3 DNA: TGTGCCAGCAGTGTGGGGACTAAACTCAACACCGGGGAGCTGTTTTTT
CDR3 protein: CASSVGTKLNTGELFF

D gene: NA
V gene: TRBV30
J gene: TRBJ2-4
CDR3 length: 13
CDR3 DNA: TGTGCCTGGAGTGTTGAACAGGGAAACATTCAGTACTTC
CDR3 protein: CAWSVEQGNIQYF

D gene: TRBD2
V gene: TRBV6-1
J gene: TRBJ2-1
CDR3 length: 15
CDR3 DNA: TGTGCCAGCAATGGACTAGCGGGAGAAGTCGGTGAGCAGTTCTTC
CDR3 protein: CASNGLAGEVGEQFF

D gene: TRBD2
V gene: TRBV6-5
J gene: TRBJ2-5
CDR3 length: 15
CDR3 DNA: TGTGCCAGCAGTAGGGGTACGACTAGCGGGACTACCCAGTACTTC
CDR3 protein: CASSRGTTSGTTQYF

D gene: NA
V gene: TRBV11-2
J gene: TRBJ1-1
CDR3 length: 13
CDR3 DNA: TGTGCCAGCAGCATCGGAGGGCACACTGAAGCTTTCTTT
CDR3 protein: CASSIGGHTEAFF

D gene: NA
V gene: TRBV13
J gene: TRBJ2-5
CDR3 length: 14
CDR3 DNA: TGTGCCAGCAGCACCTCTCAGGGGAAAGAGACCCAGTACTTC
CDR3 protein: CASSTSQGKETQYF

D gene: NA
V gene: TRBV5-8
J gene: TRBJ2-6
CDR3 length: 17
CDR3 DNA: TGTGCCAGCAGCACCCGGGTGGTCCGCTCTGGGGCCAACGTCCTGACTTTC
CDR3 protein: CASSTRVVRSGANVLTF

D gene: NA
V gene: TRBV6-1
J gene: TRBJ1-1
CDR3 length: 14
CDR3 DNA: TGTGCCAGCAACTACGGGACTCAGGGAACTGAAGCTTTCTTT
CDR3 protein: CASNYGTQGTEAFF

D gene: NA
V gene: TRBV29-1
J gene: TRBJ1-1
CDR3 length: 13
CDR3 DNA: TGCAGCGGGACCCTTGGGGATCTCACTGAAGCTTTCTTT
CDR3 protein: CSGTLGDLTEAFF

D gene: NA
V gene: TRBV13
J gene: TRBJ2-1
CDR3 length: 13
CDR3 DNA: TGTGCCAGCAGCCAAAATCTAGGGTCTGAGCAGTTCTTC
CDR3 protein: CASSQNLGSEQFF

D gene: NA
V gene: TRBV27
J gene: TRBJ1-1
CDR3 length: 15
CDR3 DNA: TGTGCCAGCAGTTTATCCGCGGGGGGGCTCACTGAAGCTTTCTTT
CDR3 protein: CASSLSAGGLTEAFF

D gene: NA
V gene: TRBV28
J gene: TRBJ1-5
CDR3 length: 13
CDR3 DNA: TGTGCCAGCATCGAAACCCGCAATCAGCCCCAGCATTTT
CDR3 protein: CASIETRNQPQHF

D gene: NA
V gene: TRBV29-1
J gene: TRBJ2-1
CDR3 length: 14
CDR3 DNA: TGCAGCGTTGAAGGGGGCAACGCCTACAATGAGCAGTTCTTC
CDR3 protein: CSVEGGNAYNEQFF

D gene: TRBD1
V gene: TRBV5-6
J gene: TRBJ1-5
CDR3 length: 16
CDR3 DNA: TGTGCCAGCAGCTTCTCCGGGACAGGGAGCGATCAGCCCCAGCATTTT
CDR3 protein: CASSFSGTGSDQPQHF

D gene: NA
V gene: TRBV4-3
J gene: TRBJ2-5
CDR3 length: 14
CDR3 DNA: TGCGCCAGCAGCCAATCGACAGCACAAGAGACCCAGTACTTC
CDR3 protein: CASSQSTAQETQYF

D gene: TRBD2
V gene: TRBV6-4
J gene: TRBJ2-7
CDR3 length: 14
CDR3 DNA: TGTGCCAGCAGCCCTTTAGCGGGAGCCTACGAGCAGTACTTC
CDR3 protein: CASSPLAGAYEQYF

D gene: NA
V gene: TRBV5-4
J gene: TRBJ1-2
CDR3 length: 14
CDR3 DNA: TGTGCCAGCAGCTTGGGTAAGGGGACCTATGGCTACACCTTC
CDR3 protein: CASSLGKGTYGYTF

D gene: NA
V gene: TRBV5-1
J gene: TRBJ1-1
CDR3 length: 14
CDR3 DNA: TGCGCCAGCAGCTTGGCCGTAGGGAGCGCTGAAGCTTTCTTT
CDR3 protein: CASSLAVGSAEAFF

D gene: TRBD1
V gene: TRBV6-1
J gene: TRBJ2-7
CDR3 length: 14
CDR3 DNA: TGTGCCAGCAATTCCGGGACAGGGGACTACGAGCAGTACTTC
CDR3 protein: CASNSGTGDYEQYF

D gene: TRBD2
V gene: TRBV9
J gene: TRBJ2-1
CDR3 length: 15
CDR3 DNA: TGTGCCAGCAGCGTTCGCAGCGGGATGGTTAATGAGCAGTTCTTC
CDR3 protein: CASSVRSGMVNEQFF

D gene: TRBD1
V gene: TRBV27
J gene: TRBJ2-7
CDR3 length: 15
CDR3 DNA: TGTGCCAGCAGCCCCGGGACAGGGGGTATGCACGAGCAGTACTTC
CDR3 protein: CASSPGTGGMHEQYF

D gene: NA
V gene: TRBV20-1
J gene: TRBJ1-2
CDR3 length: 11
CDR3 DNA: TGCAGTGCTAGAGGGCAGGGAGGCTACACCTTC
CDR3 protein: CSARGQGGYTF

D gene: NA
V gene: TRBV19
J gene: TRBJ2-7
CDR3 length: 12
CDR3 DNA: TGTGCCAGTAGTATGGACGACAGGACTTTACTCTTC
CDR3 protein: CASSMDDRTLLF